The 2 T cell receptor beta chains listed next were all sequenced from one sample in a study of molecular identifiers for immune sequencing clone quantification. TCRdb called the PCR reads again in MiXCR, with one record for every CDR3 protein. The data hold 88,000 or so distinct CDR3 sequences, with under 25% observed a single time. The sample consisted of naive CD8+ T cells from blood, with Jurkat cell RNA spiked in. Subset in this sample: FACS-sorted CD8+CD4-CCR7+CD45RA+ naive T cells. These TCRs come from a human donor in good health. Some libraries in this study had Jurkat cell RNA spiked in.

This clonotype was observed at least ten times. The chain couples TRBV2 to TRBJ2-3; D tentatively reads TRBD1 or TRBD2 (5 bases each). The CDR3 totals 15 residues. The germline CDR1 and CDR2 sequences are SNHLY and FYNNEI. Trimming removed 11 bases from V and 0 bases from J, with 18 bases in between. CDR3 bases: TGTGCCGGATCCAGGGATGGGGGTAGCACAGATACGCAGTATTTT. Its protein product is CAGSRDGGSTDTQYF.

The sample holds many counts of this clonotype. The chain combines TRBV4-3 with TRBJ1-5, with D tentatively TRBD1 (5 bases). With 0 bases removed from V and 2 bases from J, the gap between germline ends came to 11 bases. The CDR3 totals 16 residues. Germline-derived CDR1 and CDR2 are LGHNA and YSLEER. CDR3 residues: CASSQDWQGGNQPQHF. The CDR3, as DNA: TGCGCCAGCAGCCAAGATTGGCAGGGAGGCAATCAGCCCCAGCATTTT.